This TCR beta chain was sequenced for a study of blood T cells in healthy people across ages (dated by TCRdb to about 2015). In terms of the full investigation: Template switching captured roughly one uniquely barcoded TCR beta cDNA molecule per two T cells in model experiments. Donors of different ages were randomly distributed across sequencing lanes to avoid experimental bias. Four age groups were formed from the donors: young (average roughly 15 years), middle-aged (approximately 40), aged (roughly 58) and long-lived (about 80). Age-related changes in TCR beta repertoire diversity were measured in the study by deep sequencing normalized with unique cDNA molecular identifiers. Two additional independent replicas of 1 million unique cDNA reads from the same blood draw were analyzed for two donors (one aged 18 to 30 and one aged 80 or older). Study-wide findings and limitations: Observed TCR beta diversity per million T cells fell roughly linearly with age, and a significant reduction was already apparent by age roughly 40. Bulk unsorted PBMC profiling prevented conclusive comparison of naive and antigen-experienced compartments. Compared with the aged group, the long-lived group had more naive CD4+ T cells, fewer expanded clones and increased TCR diversity, suggesting age selection. Estimates of total diversity from one million sequenced T cells were regarded as lower bounds and underestimates. A strong correlation was found between observed TCR beta diversity and the percentage of naive T cells measured by flow cytometry. Because the CMV infection status of the donors was unknown, age-related changes in expanded clonotypes may potentially have been confounded.

The donors were roughly 40 Caucasian individuals from Russia, aged roughly 6 to 90 years, who were systemically healthy. About 9.6 milliliters of peripheral blood were collected from each donor into EDTA-treated Vacutainer tubes. Ficoll-Paque density-gradient centrifugation was used to isolate PBMCs, with at least 6 million per sample. Total RNA was extracted from PBMCs with Trizol reagent, with at least 6 micrograms obtained per sample. For every donor, flow cytometry on a PBMC aliquot measured the percentage of naive CD45RAhigh/CD27high T cells. Library construction relied on 5' RACE. Sequencing relied on an Illumina HiSeq 2500. A second PCR of about 6 to 12 cycles was performed with a sample-barcoded 5' primer and a J-beta primer mix. A template-switch 5' adaptor carrying 12 random nucleotides introduced a unique molecular identifier onto each TCR beta cDNA molecule. Each sample yielded at least 2.5 million CDR3-containing paired-end reads. First-strand cDNA synthesis was performed from all RNA using the Mint cDNA synthesis kit, with priming by a TRBC-specific oligonucleotide. Following uracil-DNA glycosylase treatment, a first 18-cycle PCR with universal primers M1SS and BC2_uni_R was performed on all cDNA. The original pipeline was this. Each sample was normalized by randomly selecting 1 million high-quality reads, each carrying a distinct molecular identifier. Instead of being binned into consensus sequences, reads that shared molecular identifiers were thrown out. CDR3 identification, clonotype clustering and error correction used MiTCR with a Q25 quality threshold and the strictest error-elimination algorithm. Lower-bound total TCR beta diversity was estimated with a nonparametric unseen species model using Euler transformation. TCRdb reprocessed the public reads (quality trimming at Q25 with fastp, clone calling with MiXCR) and kept in-frame beta chains. Identical CDR3 proteins give one entry, which carries the most common genes and DNA. TCRdb, rather than the study authors, made the V and J calls. For this sample there are approximately 940,000 distinct CDR3 sequences; about 44% appear just once. Roughly 12% of the sample goes to the ten largest clones.

The CDR3 starts with the cysteine, ends with the phenylalanine, and has 14 residues. The DNA shown is the 42-base CDR3, in frame from base 1. V lost 1 base and J lost 0 bases; the stretch between them is 7 bases long. Concerning this clonotype: Its antigen is currently not known. No qualities accompany the bases; no much larger clone lies one base away.

The TCR was taken from a man aged 25-45 years in good health. The rearrangement combines TRBV12-3 or TRBV12-4 with TRBJ2-7; too little of a D gene remains to name it. The sequenced sample was blood. The nucleotide sequence is TGTGCCAGCAGTTTAGTCCACAGCTCCTACGAGCAGTACTTC. This translates into CASSLVHSSYEQYF.